What follows are 8 T cell receptor beta chains derived from one specimen sequenced in a study of T cells in localized non-small cell lung cancer. Profiled with immunoSEQ multiplex PCR; TCRdb holds only in-frame clones, not every one. Of around 20,000 clones in the sample, 90% to 95% are singletons; the top ten hold about 3%. The sample was peripheral blood, taken before any cancer treatment. These receptors came from a woman aged 40 to 75 with stage I lung adenocarcinoma.

The chain employs TRBV9 and TRBJ1-1, with TRBD1 matching 7 bases. With 4 bases clipped from V and 6 bases from J, the junction kept 12 bases outside the gene matches. Germline lookup yields CDR1 SGDLS and CDR2 YYNGEE. The CDR3 spans 15 residues. The CDR3 sequence: CASSSPKGAGAEAFF. CDR3 nucleotides: TGTGCCAGCAGCTCCCCTAAGGGGGCGGGGGCTGAAGCTTTCTTT.

The V gene is TRBV5-8, the J gene TRBJ2-5, with D perhaps given as TRBD1 or TRBD2 (5 bases each). In germline, CDR1 is SGHTS, CDR2 YDEGEE. V was cut by 9 bases and J by 2 bases, with 11 bases left in between. The length of the CDR3 is 12 residues. CDR3 sequence: CAIGTEQETQYF. In DNA, the CDR3 is TGTGCCATCGGGACGGAACAAGAGACCCAGTACTTC.

The chain recombines TRBV4-1 with TRBJ2-7; 7 nucleotides align to TRBD1. Germline trimming cut 4 bases from V and 0 bases from J; bases unmatched to any gene: 6. This CDR3 spans 15 amino acids. Germline V gene data show CDR1 as MGHRA and CDR2 as YSYEKL. CDR3 region: CASSLPGDSSYEQYF. DNA of the CDR3: TGCGCCAGCAGCCTACCCGGGGACAGCTCCTACGAGCAGTACTTC.

The chain combines TRBV27 with TRBJ1-4; D gene uncertain. CDR3 length: 22 amino acids. V lost 7 bases to trimming and J lost 0 bases, with 33 bases between them. The germline gives CDR1 MNHEY, CDR2 SMNVEV (reference sequence). Here the CDR3 reads CASNGPIAAVEGPESTNEKLFF. CDR3 sequence (DNA): TGTGCCAGCAACGGTCCCATCGCAGCAGTCGAAGGTCCAGAGTCAACTAATGAAAAACTGTTTTTT. The entire variable domain, with the rest obtained from reference TRBV27 and TRBJ1-4, is as follows: EAQVTQNPRYLITVTGKKLTVTCSQNMNHEYMSWYRQDPGLGLRQIYYSMNVEVTDKGDVPEGYKVSRKEKRNFPLILESPSPNQTSLYFCASNGPIAAVEGPESTNEKLFFGSGTQLSVL.

The rearrangement links TRBV11-2 to TRBJ2-2, with D maybe TRBD1 (6 bases). This CDR3 has 16 residues. Germline V CDR1 and CDR2: SGHAT, FQNNGV. The germline V and J ends were trimmed by 4 bases and 3 bases, with 15 bases remaining between them. CDR3 DNA: TGTGCCAGCAGCTCCCGGCCTGGGGGCGACACCGGGGAGCTGTTTTTT. Translated: CASSSRPGGDTGELFF. The full variable domain, completed using reference TRBV11-2 and TRBJ2-2, is EAGVAQSPRYKIIEKRQSVAFWCNPISGHATLYWYQQILGQGPKLLIQFQNNGVVDDSQLPKDRFSAERLKGVDSTLKIQPAKLEDSAVYLCASSSRPGGDTGELFFGEGSRLTVL.

V gene TRBV11-2 combines with J gene TRBJ2-2; TRBD2 agrees at 13 bases. V dropped 5 bases and J dropped 6; count of bases not matched to a gene: 12. The CDR3 runs 18 residues. CDR1 and CDR2 (germline): SGHAT, FQNNGV. CDR3 amino acids: CASSGQGLAGESPGELFF. The CDR3 nucleotides are TGTGCCAGCAGCGGACAAGGACTAGCGGGAGAGAGCCCCGGGGAGCTGTTTTTT.

CDR3 region: CASTLGGGNPYEQYF. The CDR3 bases are TGTGCCAGCACCCTAGGGGGAGGTAACCCCTACGAGCAGTACTTC. The V call is TRBV28, the J call TRBJ2-7; perhaps D is TRBD1 or TRBD2 (6 bases each). Germline loops: CDR1 MDHEN, CDR2 SYDVKM. Trimming removed 7 bases from V and 2 bases from J, with 18 bases in between. The CDR3 has 15 amino acids.

The chain links TRBV29-1 to TRBJ1-3; D gene unclear. There are 12 residues in the CDR3. Trimming cost V 4 bases and J 3 bases, with 7 bases left between them. The V gene's germline CDR1 is SQVTM and CDR2 ANQGSEA. The DNA of the CDR3 is TGCAGCGTTGGGACGGATGGAAACACCATATATTTT. Its translation is CSVGTDGNTIYF. The full variable domain, rest sourced from reference TRBV29-1 and TRBJ1-3, is SAVISQKPSRDICQRGTSLTIQCQVDSQVTMMFWYRQQPGQSLTLIATANQGSEATYESGFVIDKFPISRPNLTFSTLTVSNMSPEDSSIYLCSVGTDGNTIYFGEGSWLTVV.